A selection of T cell receptor beta chains follows, all from one sample in a study of regulatory T cells in long-lasting Graves disease. TCRdb processed the multiplex PCR reads anew with MiXCR; each CDR3 protein has one entry. The sample yields roughly 400,000 distinct CDR3 sequences, around 20% seen once. Sequenced here: peripheral blood mononuclear cells (PBMCs), sampled when the disease was refractory, from a patient treated with antithyroid drugs. The source is a female donor with Graves disease. Each CDR3 is given with its conserved first and last residue. The D gene is left open where the match is weak. Clone size is stated in some rows and not others, as once, few, many or a class when expanded.

d_gene	v_gene	abundance	j_gene	len	CDR3nt	CDR3aa
NA	TRBV28	many	TRBJ2-7	16	TGTGCCAGCAAAACCGGGACTTCTAATTCGCAATACGAGCAGTACTTC	CASKTGTSNSQYEQYF
NA	TRBV19	few	TRBJ2-5	13	TGTGCCAGTAGTGCCTGGGAGCAAGAGACCCAGTACTTC	CASSAWEQETQYF
NA	TRBV2	many	TRBJ2-5	14	TGTGCCAGCAGTGTCGGCAGGGCTCAAGAGACCCAGTACTTC	CASSVGRAQETQYF
NA	TRBV7-2	many	TRBJ2-2	15	TGTGCCAGCAGCTTAGGAGGGGGAGGCACCGGGGAGCTGTTTTTT	CASSLGGGGTGELFF
NA	TRBV5-1	few	TRBJ2-7	14	TGCGCCAGCAGCTTGCAAACTAACTCCTACGAGCAGTACTTC	CASSLQTNSYEQYF
TRBD2	TRBV7-9	many	TRBJ2-5	15	TGTGCCAGCAGCTTGACTAGCGGGAGTCTGGAGACCCAGTACTTC	CASSLTSGSLETQYF
NA	TRBV11-2	many	TRBJ2-1	16	TGTGCCAGCAGCCGGGAGGGGACCACCAGGGGGGATGAGCAGTTCTTC	CASSREGTTRGDEQFF
NA	TRBV5-6	NA	TRBJ2-5	11	TGTGCCAGCAGCGAGGGGGTTGTGCAGTACTTC	CASSEGVVQYF
NA	TRBV9	few	TRBJ2-5	12	TGTGCCAGCAGCGAAAGGGGAGAGACCCAGTACTTC	CASSERGETQYF
NA	TRBV28	NA	TRBJ2-7	12	TGTGCCAGCAGTTTAATTATGACAGAGCTAGACTTC	CASSLIMTELDF
NA	TRBV6-2/TRBV6-3	many	TRBJ2-4	14	TGTGCCAGCAGTTATCGGGCGGGGCGAAACATTCAGTACTTC	CASSYRAGRNIQYF
TRBD2	TRBV7-9	NA	TRBJ2-5	17	TGTGCCAGCAGCTCCCTTAGCGCGGGAGCCGTGGGAGAGACCCAGTACTTC	CASSSLSAGAVGETQYF
NA	TRBV15	few	TRBJ1-5	16	TGTGCCACCAGCAGAGATTATGGGGGCATGGATCAGCCCCAGCATTTT	CATSRDYGGMDQPQHF
NA	TRBV6-5	NA	TRBJ2-3	16	TGTGCCAGCAGTTACTCAAGAGGCCCGAGCACAGATACGCAGTATTTT	CASSYSRGPSTDTQYF